This paragraph covers one T cell receptor beta chain sequence. A sample-barcoded 5' primer and a J-beta primer mix were used in a second PCR of about 7 to 11 cycles. TCRdb reprocessed the 5' RACE reads with MiXCR, giving one entry per CDR3 protein. There are about 640,000 distinct CDR3 sequences in the sample; 45% to 65% occur only once, and 30% to 40% lies in the top ten. Donors were healthy Caucasian individuals from Russia aged roughly 6 to 90. The data were obtained in a study of blood T cells in healthy people across ages. Material: blood. The clonotype originates from a man aged 55-75 years in good health.

The CDR3 loop is CSGRLAGKDTQYF. The CDR3 DNA sequence: TGCAGTGGTCGACTAGCGGGTAAGGATACGCAGTATTTT. V gene TRBV20-1 combines with J gene TRBJ2-3; 10 positions match TRBD2. The CDR3 spans 13 residues. Germline V gives CDR1 DFQATT, CDR2 SNEGSKA (reference sequence). The V segment lost 7 bases and the J segment 6 bases; nucleotides outside the gene matches: 7.